These 16 T cell receptor beta chains originate from one sample sequenced in a study of T-cell memory formation after mild COVID-19. MiXCR, applied by TCRdb to the 5' RACE reads, yields one record per CDR3 protein. The sample includes roughly 500,000 distinct CDR3 sequences, roughly 20% of them seen just once. Sequencing was performed on PBMCs or a T cell subset sorted from them (not recorded which). The source of these receptors is an adult woman who had mild COVID-19 (a few samples of this study predate the infection). Cell type and time point are not known.

The V call is TRBV11-2, the J call TRBJ2-3; D call uncertain. Trimming cost V 0 bases and J 2 bases, with 9 bases left between them. CDR3 length: 15 residues. Germline lookup yields CDR1 SGHAT and CDR2 FQNNGV. The CDR3 region has the DNA TGTGCCAGCAGCTTAGAGGCGACCGCCACAGATACGCAGTATTTT. Translating it yields CASSLEATATDTQYF. The full variable domain, with the rest looked up from reference TRBV11-2 and TRBJ2-3, is EAGVAQSPRYKIIEKRQSVAFWCNPISGHATLYWYQQILGQGPKLLIQFQNNGVVDDSQLPKDRFSAERLKGVDSTLKIQPAKLEDSAVYLCASSLEATATDTQYFGPGTRLTVL.

This chain joins TRBV7-9 and TRBJ2-7; 7 bases agree with TRBD1. Germline V lookup: CDR1 SEHNR, CDR2 FQNEAQ (reference sequence). The V segment lost 5 bases and the J segment 3 bases; nucleotides outside the gene matches: 7. This CDR3 spans 14 amino acids. This chain's CDR3 is CASSPGTVFYEQYF. The CDR3, as DNA: TGTGCCAGCAGCCCCGGGACAGTTTTCTACGAGCAGTACTTC.

This clonotype turned up a few times. The chain joins TRBV7-8 to TRBJ2-7; D is ambiguous. CDR3 length: 14 residues. Trimming took 3 bases from V and 0 from J, leaving 9 bases between them. The germline gives CDR1 SGHVS, CDR2 FQNEAQ. The CDR3 DNA sequence: TGTGCCAGCAGCTTGGCGACCCCCTCCTACGAGCAGTACTTC. Its protein product is CASSLATPSYEQYF.

The V gene is TRBV12-3 or TRBV12-4, the J gene TRBJ2-7; D is possibly TRBD2 (6 bases). The V end was cut by 4 bases, the J end by 7 bases, with 14 bases between. The CDR3 has 13 amino acids. The CDR3 DNA follows: TGTGCCAGCAGTTCTTACCGGAGGGAGGAGCAGTACTTC. It yields the protein CASSSYRREEQYF.

J is TRBJ2-3 and V is TRBV5-4, with D uncertain. Trimming left V 6 bases short and J 1 base short, with 9 bases between. CDR1 and CDR2 (germline): SGHNT, YYREEE (reference sequence). The CDR3 spans 13 residues. The CDR3 region is CASNLGGTDTQYF. The CDR3 bases are TGTGCCAGCAACCTTGGGGGCACAGATACGCAGTATTTT. Variable domain in full (rest from reference TRBV5-4 and TRBJ2-3): ETGVTQSPTHLIKTRGQQVTLRCSSQSGHNTVSWYQQALGQGPQFIFQYYREEENGRGNFPPRFSGLQFPNYSSELNVNALELDDSALYLCASNLGGTDTQYFGPGTRLTVL.

This clonotype was observed a handful of times. This chain connects TRBV19 to TRBJ2-1, with D hard to call. The CDR3 is made up of 15 amino acids. The V end was cut by 1 base, the J end by 2 bases, with 9 bases between. Germline V gene data show CDR1 as LNHDA and CDR2 as SQIVND (reference sequence). The chain's CDR3 is CASSIGIAPYNEQFF. Here the CDR3 DNA reads TGTGCCAGTAGTATAGGGATAGCCCCCTACAATGAGCAGTTCTTC.

Remarks on this clonotype: The junction differs from germline at one of its ends, possibly a read error. The chain carries TRBV7-7 and TRBJ2-3; 8 nucleotides match TRBD2. Germline V gives CDR1 SSHAT, CDR2 FNYEAQ (reference sequence). The CDR3 consists of 16 residues. The CDR3 region is CASSPDPGLDTDTQYF. In nucleotides, the CDR3 is TGTGCTAGCAGCCCAGACCCGGGACTAGACACAGATACGCAGTATTTT.

This clonotype was observed at least ten times. This chain links TRBV7-9 with TRBJ2-1; 7 bases line up with TRBD1. With V trimmed by 5 bases and J by 9 bases, 13 bases remained unmatched. CDR3 length: 15 residues. CDR1 and CDR2 (germline): SEHNR, FQNEAQ (reference sequence). The CDR3 bases are TGTGCCAGCAGCGAGGGTAGCACACGACAGGGTGAGCAGTTCTTC. It yields the protein CASSEGSTRQGEQFF.

This sequence joins TRBV28 and TRBJ2-7, with 10 bases fitting TRBD2. From germline, CDR1 is MDHEN and CDR2 SYDVKM. The CDR3 is 18 amino acids. The junction had 12 bases not matched to a gene; V was cut back by 4 bases and J by 0 bases. CDR3 protein: CASSYVASGSSSSYEQYF. CDR3 nucleotide sequence: TGTGCCAGCAGTTATGTAGCTAGCGGGAGCTCGAGCTCCTACGAGCAGTACTTC.

This chain joins TRBV6-5 and TRBJ1-6, with a possible D match to TRBD1 (5 bases). The CDR3 length is 12 residues. Trimming took 5 bases from V and 13 from J, leaving 12 bases between them. CDR1 is MNHEY and CDR2 is SVGAGI in the germline V gene. Here the CDR3 reads CASSPGAGPLHF. DNA of the CDR3: TGTGCCAGCAGTCCCGGGGCCGGGCCCCTCCACTTT.

The V and J genes are TRBV5-1 and TRBJ2-3; D is possibly TRBD2 (6 bases). The CDR3 totals 15 residues. V was pared by 4 bases and J by 6 bases, with 18 bases between. Germline V gives CDR1 SGHRS, CDR2 YFSETQ. For the CDR3, the DNA is TGCGCCAGCAGCCTTTCGGGGGAGAGATGGGATACGCAGTATTTT. It translates to CASSLSGERWDTQYF.

This clonotype turned up a few times. The chain employs TRBV18 and TRBJ2-7, with 8 bases identical to TRBD1. The length of the CDR3 is 15 residues. Germline V gene data show CDR1 as KGHSH and CDR2 as LQKENI. J was trimmed by 2 bases and V by 8 bases; bases with no gene match: 11. The CDR3 DNA sequence: TGTGCCAGCACAAAGCTCGGGACAGGAACCTACGAGCAGTACTTC. This encodes CASTKLGTGTYEQYF.

V usage is TRBV9 and J usage is TRBJ2-1; TRBD2 aligns across 9 bases. Germline V gives CDR1 SGDLS, CDR2 YYNGEE. The CDR3 is made up of 16 amino acids. V lost 4 bases, J lost 9 bases, and 14 bases stayed unmatched. CDR3 DNA: TGTGCCAGCAGCCTCTCCGGCGGGGGGGGAGGTAGTGAGCAGTTCTTC. Its translation is CASSLSGGGGGSEQFF.

This clonotype appeared a few times. The chain recombines TRBV29-1 with TRBJ1-1, with D possibly matching TRBD1 (5 bases). V gave up 7 bases and J gave up 2 bases, with 11 bases separating them. Germline V gene lookup returns CDR1 SQVTM and CDR2 ANQGSEA. The CDR3 sequence is 12 residues long. Here the CDR3 DNA reads TGCAGCGGAGCCCAGGGAAACACTGAAGCTTTCTTT. Its protein product is CSGAQGNTEAFF. The variable domain in full, with the rest retrieved from reference TRBV29-1 and TRBJ1-1, is SAVISQKPSRDICQRGTSLTIQCQVDSQVTMMFWYRQQPGQSLTLIATANQGSEATYESGFVIDKFPISRPNLTFSTLTVSNMSPEDSSIYLCSGAQGNTEAFFGQGTRLTVV.

This sequence joins TRBV13 and TRBJ2-5, with D possibly being TRBD1 or TRBD2 (5 bases each). Per the germline V gene, CDR1 is PRHDT and CDR2 is FYEKMQ (reference sequence). The CDR3 sequence is 14 residues long. Trimming took 5 bases from V and 4 from J, leaving 14 bases between them. In DNA form, the CDR3 reads TGTGCCAGCAGCCGAGGGGAGTCCGGAGAGACCCAGTACTTC. Its translation is CASSRGESGETQYF.

This clonotype came up a few times. The chain links TRBV5-6 to TRBJ2-2, with 10 bases lining up with TRBD2. The CDR3 is made up of 16 amino acids. CDR1 and CDR2 (germline): SGHDT, YYEEEE. V trimming: 0 bases; J trimming: 6 bases; junction bases outside the gene matches: 5. CDR3 coding DNA: TGTGCCAGCAGCTTGGAGCGGGGGGGAACGTCCGGGGAGCTGTTTTTT. It translates to CASSLERGGTSGELFF.